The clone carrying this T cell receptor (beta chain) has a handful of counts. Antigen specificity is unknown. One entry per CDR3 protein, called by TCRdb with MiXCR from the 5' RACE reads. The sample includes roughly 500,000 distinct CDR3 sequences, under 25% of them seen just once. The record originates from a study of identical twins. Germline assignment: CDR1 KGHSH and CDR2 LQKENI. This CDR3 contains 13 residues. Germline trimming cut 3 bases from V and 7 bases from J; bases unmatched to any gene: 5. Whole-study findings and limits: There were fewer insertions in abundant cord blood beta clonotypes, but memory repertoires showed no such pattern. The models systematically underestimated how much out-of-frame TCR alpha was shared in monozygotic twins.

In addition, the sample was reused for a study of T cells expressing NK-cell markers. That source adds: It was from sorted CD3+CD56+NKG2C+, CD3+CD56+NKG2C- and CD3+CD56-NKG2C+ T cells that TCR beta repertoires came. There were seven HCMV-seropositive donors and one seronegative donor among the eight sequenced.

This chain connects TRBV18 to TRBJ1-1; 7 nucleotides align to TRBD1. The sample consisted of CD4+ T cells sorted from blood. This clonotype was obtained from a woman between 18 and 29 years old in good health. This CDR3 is CASSPDRENEAFF. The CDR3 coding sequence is TGTGCCAGCTCACCCGACAGGGAGAATGAAGCTTTCTTT.